This TCR beta chain was captured by sequencing in a study of T cells in Graves' hyperthyroidism and ophthalmopathy. Findings and limits, study-wide: A model of 13 V-J pairs discriminated ophthalmopathy from stable hyperthyroidism.

RNA transcripts provided the source from which TCR beta CDR3 regions were amplified. TCR CDR3 regions were first amplified by RT-PCR with HTBI primers. TCRdb used MiXCR to reprocess the multiplex PCR reads, holding one entry per CDR3 protein. Among about 300,000 distinct CDR3 sequences, more than 10% were seen once, and the ten largest hold approximately 7.8%. This clonotype was seen a few times. The antigen remains unidentified. Germline CDR1 SGHTS, CDR2 YDEGEE. This CDR3 is built from 16 residues. V shed 1 base and J 0 bases; nucleotides not matched to a gene: 3. Clinical symptoms, serum thyroxine and TRAb, thyroid ultrasound and orbital computed tomography were used for the diagnoses.

The receptor was isolated from a woman aged 25-40 years with Graves' hyperthyroidism that later progressed to Graves' ophthalmopathy. The sample comprised blood. This chain joins TRBV5-8 and TRBJ2-1; TRBD2 matches 8 bases. This CDR3 reads CASSLFSGTSYNEQFF. The CDR3 DNA reads as TGTGCCAGCAGCTTGTTTAGCGGGACCTCCTACAATGAGCAGTTCTTC.